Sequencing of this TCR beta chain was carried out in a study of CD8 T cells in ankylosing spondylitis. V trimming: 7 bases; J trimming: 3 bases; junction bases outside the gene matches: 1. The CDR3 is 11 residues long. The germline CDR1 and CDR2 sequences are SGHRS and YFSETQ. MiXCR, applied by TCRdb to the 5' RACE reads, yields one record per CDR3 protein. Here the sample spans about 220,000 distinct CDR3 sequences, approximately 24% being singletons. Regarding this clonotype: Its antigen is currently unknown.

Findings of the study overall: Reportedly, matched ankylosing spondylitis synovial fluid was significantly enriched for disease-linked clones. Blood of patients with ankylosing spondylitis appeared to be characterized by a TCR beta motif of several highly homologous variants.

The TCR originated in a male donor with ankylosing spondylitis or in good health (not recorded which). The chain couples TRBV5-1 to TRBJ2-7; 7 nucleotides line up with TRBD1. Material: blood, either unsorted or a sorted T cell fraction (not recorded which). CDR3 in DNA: TGCGCCAGCCGACAGGGCTACGAGCAGTACTTC. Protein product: CASRQGYEQYF.